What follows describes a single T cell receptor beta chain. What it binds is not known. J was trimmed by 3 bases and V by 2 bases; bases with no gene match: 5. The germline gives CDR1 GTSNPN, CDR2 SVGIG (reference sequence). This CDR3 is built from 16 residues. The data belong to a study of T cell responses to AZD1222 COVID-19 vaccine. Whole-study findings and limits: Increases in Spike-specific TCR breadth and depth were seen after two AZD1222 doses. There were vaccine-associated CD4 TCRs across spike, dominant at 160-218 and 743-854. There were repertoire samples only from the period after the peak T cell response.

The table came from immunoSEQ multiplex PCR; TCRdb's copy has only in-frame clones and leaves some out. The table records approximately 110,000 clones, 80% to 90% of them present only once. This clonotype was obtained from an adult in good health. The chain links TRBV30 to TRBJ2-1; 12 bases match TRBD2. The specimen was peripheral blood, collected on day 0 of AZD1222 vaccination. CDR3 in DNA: TGTGCCTGGAGTATTACTAGCGGGGGGCTCTACAATGAGCAGTTCTTC. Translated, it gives CAWSITSGGLYNEQFF.